This T cell receptor beta chain originates from a study of Ad26.COV2.S vaccination and SARS-CoV-2 variants. As for treatment: 19 received Ad26.COV2.S at low or high dose, single or two shots; a few received placebo; per-sample allocation not given. Collection of the samples took place on day 63 after the first injection of vaccine or placebo. Libraries were prepared by immunoSEQ multiplex PCR; TCRdb keeps only in-frame clonotypes and omits some of them. The table shows 400,000 to 450,000 clones, with roughly 88% occurring only once. The TCR comes from a person between 18 and 65 years old who received the Ad26.COV2.S COVID-19 vaccine or a placebo. The sequenced sample was peripheral blood, obtained in a trial of Ad26.COV2.S vaccine versus placebo.

The CDR3 bases are TGTGCCAGCAGCTTCTTAGCGGGAGCGTACAATGAGCAGTTCTTC. This translates into CASSFLAGAYNEQFF. V gene TRBV28 combines with J gene TRBJ2-1, with 9 positions matching TRBD2. This CDR3 region has 15 residues. Per germline, CDR1 MDHEN and CDR2 SYDVKM. Losses at the gene ends were 6 bases for V and 4 bases for J; bases not matched to a gene: 7.